One and the same sample provided the 26 T cell receptor beta chains below, sequenced in a study of regulatory T cells in long-lasting Graves disease. The time point was: newly diagnosed GD, antithyroid drugs for less than 3 months. The TCR library was made from RNA extracted from PBMCs. Researchers made TCR beta libraries by using iRepertoire HTBI primers and running Arm-PCR on CDR3 regions. TCRdb redid the calling of the multiplex PCR reads with MiXCR, one entry per CDR3 protein. The sample has around 500,000 distinct CDR3 sequences, about 14% seen once. The same sample was also studied in work on T cells in Graves' hyperthyroidism and ophthalmopathy.

Sequenced here: peripheral blood mononuclear cells (PBMCs), sampled at new diagnosis, from a patient treated with antithyroid drugs. These receptor sequences come from a man aged 30 to 39 with Graves disease.

To note about this clonotype: A single base separates this from a much larger clone, so it may be a read error. This rearrangement joins TRBV7-9 to TRBJ2-1, with D possibly matching TRBD2 (6 bases). Germline V lookup: CDR1 SEHNR, CDR2 FQNEAQ (reference sequence). V lost 2 bases and J 13 bases, leaving 12 bases between the germline ends. The CDR3 runs to 12 residues. CDR3 nucleotides: TGTGCCAGCAGCTTACCACGGGGGAATCAGTTCTTC. It translates to CASSLPRGNQFF.

The V gene is TRBV28, the J gene TRBJ2-7, with D tentatively TRBD1 (6 bases). Germline CDR1 and CDR2: MDHEN and SYDVKM. Trimming removed 6 bases at V and 2 bases at J, with 20 bases between. The CDR3 spans 16 residues. The CDR3 DNA sequence: TGTGCCAGCAGCTCCCCACCTGACAGGATAGCCTACGAGCAGTACTTC. Residues: CASSSPPDRIAYEQYF.

This clonotype has ten or more counts. V and J are TRBV7-8 and TRBJ1-2; TRBD1 matches at 9 bases. Germline CDR1 reads SGHVS; CDR2 reads FQNEAQ. The CDR3 is 14 residues long. With V trimmed by 5 bases and J by 5 bases, 6 bases remained unmatched. The CDR3 bases are TGTGCCAGCAGCAAGCCTGGGACAGGGTATGGCTACACCTTC. Its protein is CASSKPGTGYGYTF.

This clonotype has more than one count but fewer than ten. V is TRBV6-2 or TRBV6-3 and J is TRBJ2-1; D may match TRBD1 or TRBD2 (5 bases each). The CDR3 extends over 12 amino acids. CDR1 MNHEY and CDR2 SVGEGT come from the germline V gene. Trimming took off 10 bases at V and 10 bases at J, with 17 bases between the two ends. The CDR3 DNA follows: TGTGCCACGAGGACCTGGTGGGGGGAGCAGTTCTTC. As protein: CATRTWWGEQFF.

The count of this clonotype is one. The chain combines TRBV30 with TRBJ2-7; D is perhaps TRBD1 or TRBD2 (5 bases each). V lost 5 bases and J lost 4, with 6 bases in between. The CDR3 consists of 10 residues. From germline, CDR1 is GTSNPN and CDR2 SVGIG (reference sequence). The CDR3 nucleotides are TGTGCCTGGGGGGGATACGAGCAGTACTTC. Protein sequence: CAWGGYEQYF.

This clonotype was found many times. In DNA form, the CDR3 reads TGCGCCAGCAGCAAAGAGACCGGGACATTACAAGAGACCCAGTACTTC. Translated: CASSKETGTLQETQYF. The chain has TRBV5-1 and TRBJ2-5, with D possibly matching TRBD1 (6 bases). The CDR3 extends over 16 amino acids. Trimming removed 4 bases at V and 2 bases at J, with 18 bases between. Looked up from germline, CDR1 is SGHRS and CDR2 is YFSETQ.

V is TRBV4-1 and J is TRBJ2-1; D perhaps matches TRBD1 (6 bases). The J call may be faulty, since TRBJ2-3 better matches the DNA end. This CDR3 spans 16 amino acids. Germline V lookup: CDR1 MGHRA, CDR2 YSYEKL. CDR3 protein: CASSQLGRYRADTQYF. The CDR3 DNA reads TGCGCCAGCAGCCAACTCGGACGCTACAGGGCAGATACGCAGTATTTT.

This clonotype has a handful of counts. The V call is TRBV5-1, the J call TRBJ2-1, with TRBD1 matching over 7 bases. Germline V gene data show CDR1 as SGHRS and CDR2 as YFSETQ. The CDR3 has 15 residues. V shed 2 bases and J 9 bases; nucleotides not matched to a gene: 11. CDR3 residues: CASSFVGQTNAEQFF. Here the CDR3 DNA reads TGCGCCAGCAGCTTCGTGGGACAGACGAATGCTGAGCAGTTCTTC.

The sample holds many counts of this clonotype. The chain joins TRBV5-1 to TRBJ2-5; D uncertain. The CDR3 spans 14 residues. V lost 5 bases to trimming and J lost 4 bases, with 15 bases between them. CDR1 SGHRS and CDR2 YFSETQ come from the germline V gene. The CDR3 nucleotides read TGCGCCAGCAGTGCATACCTGTCTAGAGAGACCCAGTACTTC. It codes for CASSAYLSRETQYF.

The genes are TRBV24-1 and TRBJ2-5, with D perhaps TRBD2 (5 bases). The CDR3 loop spans 16 amino acids. The germline V gene has CDR1 KGHDR and CDR2 SFDVKD. Trimming took 3 bases from V and 4 from J, leaving 17 bases between them. The CDR3 DNA reads TGTGCCACCAGTGATCCCGGACTCCCCCGGGGAGAGACCCAGTACTTC. The encoded protein is CATSDPGLPRGETQYF.

This clonotype has a count of ten or more. The V and J genes are TRBV12-3 or TRBV12-4 and TRBJ2-6; D gene uncertain. Trimming removed 4 bases from V and 16 bases from J, with 14 bases in between. The CDR3 has 12 amino acids. The CDR3, as DNA: TGTGCCAGCAGTTATGGGGTTGACGGGCTGACTTTC. It yields the protein CASSYGVDGLTF.

This clonotype was counted only a few times. The chain has TRBV10-2 and TRBJ2-5; D uncertain. The V gene's germline CDR1 is WSHSY and CDR2 SAAADI. V was shortened by 4 bases and J by 5 bases, with 8 bases between the two germline ends. There are 12 residues in the CDR3. Here the CDR3 DNA reads TGCGCCAGCAGTGTGGTGGTGGAGACCCAGTACTTC. Translation gives CASSVVVETQYF.

Points on this clonotype: One junction end disagrees with the germline gene, perhaps due to a read error. The CDR3 loop reads CASREDYHSYNERFF. For the CDR3, the DNA is TGTGCCAGCAGAGAAGACTACCACTCCTACAATGAGCGGTTCTTC. The chain recombines TRBV28 with TRBJ2-1; D possibly corresponds to TRBD2 (5 bases). The CDR3 has 15 residues. CDR1 and CDR2 (germline): MDHEN, SYDVKM.

This clonotype was found many times. V usage is TRBV10-3 and J usage is TRBJ1-1, with TRBD1 matching 8 bases. V shed 5 bases, J shed 4 bases, and the junction held 3 bases outside the gene matches. The CDR3 runs 13 residues. Germline V lookup: CDR1 ENHRY, CDR2 SYGVKD. CDR3 loop: CAISTGGRTEAFF. In DNA, the CDR3 is TGTGCCATCAGTACAGGGGGACGCACTGAAGCTTTCTTT.

This clonotype came up many times. The rearrangement links TRBV9 to TRBJ1-1; TRBD1 agrees at 8 bases. Trimming removed 3 bases from V and 3 bases from J; junction bases left unmatched: 10. The CDR3 has 16 amino acids. Germline CDR1 and CDR2: SGDLS and YYNGEE. CDR3 sequence: CASSAPQGARDTEAFF. CDR3 nucleotides: TGTGCCAGCAGCGCCCCCCAGGGGGCGAGGGACACTGAAGCTTTCTTT.

At least ten counts were recorded for this clonotype. The CDR3 sequence is CSVSGPAFTEAFF. CDR3 sequence (DNA): TGCAGCGTGTCAGGTCCCGCCTTCACTGAAGCTTTCTTT. The chain carries TRBV29-1 and TRBJ1-1, with unresolved D. The V gene lost 6 bases and the J gene lost 4 bases, with 15 bases spanning the gap. There are 13 residues in the CDR3. Germline CDR1 and CDR2: SQVTM and ANQGSEA.

The gene calls are TRBV24-1 and TRBJ2-3; 8 nucleotides align to TRBD2. Germline V gene sequence: CDR1 KGHDR, CDR2 SFDVKD. Unmatched junction bases numbered 14, after V lost 9 bases and J lost 1 base. The CDR3 contains 17 residues. The CDR3 spells CATGTPGGRTGTDTQYF. The CDR3 DNA reads TGTGCCACCGGGACCCCGGGCGGGAGGACCGGCACAGATACGCAGTATTTT.

This clonotype turned up a few times. The V call is TRBV20-1, the J call TRBJ1-4; D is perhaps TRBD1 (6 bases). The V and J ends lost 3 bases and 5 bases respectively, with 13 bases between them. This CDR3 spans 14 amino acids. Per germline, CDR1 DFQATT and CDR2 SNEGSKA (reference sequence). The CDR3 loop reads CSARISGANEKLFF. The CDR3, as DNA: TGCAGTGCTAGGATATCAGGGGCGAATGAAAAACTGTTTTTT.

This clonotype was seen repeatedly, ten times or more. The V and J genes are TRBV12-3 or TRBV12-4 and TRBJ1-2, with D possibly TRBD1 on 6 matching bases. The CDR3 consists of 13 residues. Trimming pared 5 bases from V and 6 bases from J, leaving 13 bases between. The DNA of the CDR3 is TGTGCCAGCAGTCCGGACGGGGACAATGGCTACACCTTC. The encoded protein is CASSPDGDNGYTF.

This clonotype was seen repeatedly, ten times or more. J is TRBJ2-7 and V is TRBV6-5, with TRBD2 identical over 9 bases. This CDR3 comprises 16 residues. Germline-derived CDR1 and CDR2 are MNHEY and SVGAGI. V trimming: 2 bases; J trimming: 3 bases; junction bases outside the gene matches: 8. In DNA form, the CDR3 reads TGTGCCAGCAGTTACGGGGCGGGAGGGGGGTTCTACGAGCAGTACTTC. Translating gives CASSYGAGGGFYEQYF.

The J gene is TRBJ2-1, the V gene TRBV12-3 or TRBV12-4; 9 nucleotides align to TRBD2. Trimming removed 4 bases from V and 6 bases from J; junction bases left unmatched: 10. The CDR3 loop spans 16 amino acids. CDR3 sequence (DNA): TGTGCCAGCAGTTCTTATAGCGGGAGAGTAAGCAATGAGCAGTTCTTC. Translation gives CASSSYSGRVSNEQFF.

This sequence joins TRBV27 and TRBJ2-2; D might be TRBD1 (6 bases). Germline CDR1 reads MNHEY; CDR2 reads SMNVEV (reference sequence). With 4 bases removed from V and 6 bases from J, the gap between germline ends came to 12 bases. This CDR3 contains 14 residues. DNA for the CDR3: TGTGCCAGCAGTTCTTCAGGGGACCCCGGGGAGCTGTTTTTT. Translation gives CASSSSGDPGELFF.

The chain uses TRBV27 and TRBJ2-1; 9 bases match TRBD2. V lost 2 bases and J lost 5; bases outside the gene matches: 16. The CDR3 is 19 amino acids. The germline CDR1 and CDR2 sequences are MNHEY and SMNVEV (reference sequence). This CDR3 is CASSLPPGTSRRAHNEQFF. The CDR3 DNA follows: TGTGCCAGCAGTTTACCCCCCGGGACTAGCAGGAGGGCCCACAATGAGCAGTTCTTC.

This clonotype was found many times. This chain uses TRBV6-1 with TRBJ1-1; a possible D gene is TRBD1 (5 bases). The germline V and J ends were trimmed by 7 bases and 0 bases, with 12 bases remaining between them. Looked up from germline, CDR1 is MNHNS and CDR2 is SASEGT. The CDR3 extends over 14 amino acids. The CDR3 reads CASKVGGMNTEAFF. The CDR3 nucleotides are TGTGCCAGCAAAGTCGGGGGGATGAACACTGAAGCTTTCTTT.

The chain has TRBV5-8 and TRBJ2-7; TRBD2 matches at 13 bases. The length of the CDR3 is 16 residues. The germline CDR1 and CDR2 sequences are SGHTS and YDEGEE. V dropped 4 bases and J dropped 9; count of bases not matched to a gene: 13. CDR3 nucleotide sequence: TGTGCCAGCAGCCCAACCGGGACTAGCGGGACCCACGGGCAGTACTTC. Amino acids: CASSPTGTSGTHGQYF.

As concerns this clonotype: A much larger clone differs from this one at a single base, so this may be a read error. The chain links TRBV29-1 to TRBJ2-1; TRBD2 aligns across 7 bases. Germline CDR1 is SQVTM and CDR2 is ANQGSEA. CDR3 length: 14 residues. V lost 1 base, J lost 10 bases, and 10 bases stayed unmatched. The CDR3 loop is CSVEVAGDGYEQFF. The CDR3 DNA reads as TGCAGCGTTGAAGTGGCGGGAGATGGCTACGAGCAGTTCTTC.